Presented here are 25 T cell receptor beta chains from one specimen sequenced in a study of identical twins. TCRdb re-called the 5' RACE reads through MiXCR, storing one row per CDR3 protein. The sample lists more than 650,000 distinct CDR3 sequences, 5.5% to 6.5% occurring once. What was sequenced was naive T cells sorted from blood. The receptor set was obtained from a man younger than 35 in good health.

This chain connects TRBV30 to TRBJ1-1, with D unclear. The CDR3 is 13 amino acids. V was trimmed by 3 bases and J by 0 bases, leaving 8 bases between them. From germline, CDR1 is GTSNPN and CDR2 SVGIG (reference sequence). The CDR3 DNA is TGTGCCTGGAGGCCGTATTTGAACACTGAAGCTTTCTTT. It codes for CAWRPYLNTEAFF.

This clonotype turned up a few times. Written as DNA, the CDR3 is TGCGCCAGTCTAGCGGGAGGGCCCACCGGGGAGCTGTTTTTT. It specifies CASLAGGPTGELFF. The V call is TRBV5-1, the J call TRBJ2-2; 12 bases agree with TRBD2. This CDR3 spans 14 amino acids. V was pared by 8 bases and J by 4 bases, with 3 bases of the junction left unmatched. CDR1 is SGHRS and CDR2 is YFSETQ in the germline V gene.

This chain joins TRBV4-3 and TRBJ2-1; no definite D call. Trimming pared 1 base from V and 10 bases from J, leaving 14 bases between. The CDR3 sequence is 14 residues long. Per germline, CDR1 LGHNA and CDR2 YSLEER. In DNA, the CDR3 is TGCGCCAGCAGCCAAGTTTTATCGACCCGGGAGCAGTTCTTC. This codes for CASSQVLSTREQFF.

This clonotype showed up many times. The chain joins TRBV12-3 or TRBV12-4 to TRBJ1-1; unclear D gene. V was clipped by 3 bases and J by 1 base, with 6 bases between them. The CDR3 has 13 residues. The CDR3 nucleotides are TGTGCCAGCAGTTTGTCCTCGAACACTGAAGCTTTCTTT. As protein: CASSLSSNTEAFF.

This clonotype was found many times. This rearrangement joins TRBV5-1 to TRBJ1-2, with D unresolved. Germline lookup yields CDR1 SGHRS and CDR2 YFSETQ. The CDR3 has 15 amino acids. The V end was cut by 1 base, the J end by 2 bases, with 12 bases between. The CDR3 nucleotides read TGCGCCAGCAGCTTGTTCGCAGGAAGAAACTATGGCTACACCTTC. Protein sequence: CASSLFAGRNYGYTF.

This clonotype turned up a few times. The rearrangement links TRBV18 to TRBJ1-2, with no clear D. Deletions cut 3 bases from V and 2 bases from J, with 13 bases between. The CDR3 spans 15 residues. The V gene's germline CDR1 is KGHSH and CDR2 LQKENI. The CDR3 DNA follows: TGTGCCAGCTCACCCATACCCGACGGGAACTATGGCTACACCTTC. Its translation: CASSPIPDGNYGYTF.

This clonotype was observed many times. V gene TRBV12-5 combines with J gene TRBJ2-2; no firm D call. Per germline, CDR1 LGHNT and CDR2 FRNRAP. This CDR3 has 17 residues. V lost 0 bases and J lost 0, with 11 bases in between. CDR3: CASGLVGRPPNTGELFF. CDR3 DNA sequence: TGTGCTAGTGGTTTGGTAGGGCGGCCGCCGAACACCGGGGAGCTGTTTTTT.

In its sample, this clonotype was seen many times. V and J are TRBV7-2 and TRBJ1-1, with D hard to call. The ends were cut back, 8 bases at V and 1 base at J, with 11 bases in the middle. The CDR3 loop spans 13 amino acids. From germline, CDR1 is SGHTA and CDR2 FQGNSA. CDR3 region: CASHLGTNTEAFF. The CDR3 DNA is TGTGCCAGCCACCTCGGAACGAACACTGAAGCTTTCTTT.

The count of this clonotype is one. The J gene is TRBJ2-1, the V gene TRBV9, with 9 bases matching TRBD2. V trimming: 3 bases; J trimming: 8 bases; junction bases outside the gene matches: 9. The CDR3 covers 15 residues. The germline V gene has CDR1 SGDLS and CDR2 YYNGEE. The CDR3 coding sequence is TGTGCCAGCAGCGCCGGGACTAGCTCAATCCATGAGCAGTTCTTC. It specifies CASSAGTSSIHEQFF. Full variable domain (missing parts from reference TRBV9 and TRBJ2-1): DSGVTQTPKHLITATGQRVTLRCSPRSGDLSVYWYQQSLDQGLQFLIQYYNGEERAKGNILERFSAQQFPDLHSELNLSSLELGDSALYFCASSAGTSSIHEQFFGPGTRLTVL.

V gene TRBV11-2 combines with J gene TRBJ2-5, with D possibly TRBD2 on 5 matching bases. V was shortened by 1 base and J by 1 base, with 13 bases between the two germline ends. Germline CDR1 reads SGHAT; CDR2 reads FQNNGV. This CDR3 is 16 amino acids long. The CDR3 coding sequence is TGTGCCAGCAGCTTAGGGTTAGCGCCTCCCCAAGAGACCCAGTACTTC. This sequence encodes CASSLGLAPPQETQYF.

This clonotype has just a few counts. The chain combines TRBV28 with TRBJ2-5; the D gene is possibly TRBD1 (5 bases). Deletions cut 6 bases from V and 0 bases from J, with 11 bases between. The length of the CDR3 is 14 residues. Per the germline V gene, CDR1 is MDHEN and CDR2 is SYDVKM. The CDR3 here is CASSLKGNQETQYF. The CDR3 region has the DNA TGTGCCAGCAGCTTAAAGGGGAACCAAGAGACCCAGTACTTC. Full variable domain (outside the CDR3, taken from reference TRBV28 and TRBJ2-5): DVKVTQSSRYLVKRTGEKVFLECVQDMDHENMFWYRQDPGLGLRLIYFSYDVKMKEKGDIPEGYSVSREKKERFSLILESASTNQTSMYLCASSLKGNQETQYFGPGTRLLVL.

In this sample, this clonotype turned up many times. V is TRBV28 and J is TRBJ2-2; a weak D match, TRBD1 (5 bases). CDR3 length: 15 amino acids. CDR1 and CDR2 from the germline V gene are MDHEN and SYDVKM. V lost 7 bases and J 0 bases, leaving 12 bases between the germline ends. CDR3 loop: CASKSTGSNTGELFF. Written as DNA, the CDR3 is TGTGCCAGCAAATCCACAGGTTCGAACACCGGGGAGCTGTTTTTT. The full variable domain, with the rest looked up from reference TRBV28 and TRBJ2-2, is DVKVTQSSRYLVKRTGEKVFLECVQDMDHENMFWYRQDPGLGLRLIYFSYDVKMKEKGDIPEGYSVSREKKERFSLILESASTNQTSMYLCASKSTGSNTGELFFGEGSRLTVL.

This clonotype was seen more than once but under ten times. The chain has TRBV20-1 and TRBJ2-1, with 8 bases matching TRBD2. The trim removed 5 bases at V and 5 bases at J, leaving 14 bases unmatched. Germline V lookup: CDR1 DFQATT, CDR2 SNEGSKA (reference sequence). This CDR3 has 16 residues. CDR3 sequence reads: CSAAPTQLADHNEQFF. The CDR3, as DNA: TGCAGTGCTGCACCCACGCAACTAGCGGACCACAATGAGCAGTTCTTC.

This clonotype came up a few times. The V and J genes are TRBV6-1 and TRBJ1-1, with 9 bases fitting TRBD1. Germline CDR1 and CDR2: MNHNS and SASEGT. The CDR3 is made up of 15 amino acids. Unmatched junction bases numbered 9, after V lost 5 bases and J lost 5 bases. The CDR3 nucleotides read TGTGCCAGCAGTCAATCCGGGACAGGGTTAACTGAAGCTTTCTTT. Translated: CASSQSGTGLTEAFF.

This chain connects TRBV3-1 to TRBJ2-1; TRBD2 aligns across 11 bases. The CDR3 is made up of 17 amino acids. In germline, CDR1 is LGHDT, CDR2 YNNKEL (reference sequence). The V and J ends lost 0 bases and 7 bases, in that order; junction bases with no gene match: 8. In DNA form, the CDR3 reads TGTGCCAGCAGCCAAGATCTAGCGGGAGGCCCTTGGAATGAGCAGTTCTTC. Translated, it gives CASSQDLAGGPWNEQFF.

This clonotype was recorded a few times. V gene TRBV20-1 combines with J gene TRBJ2-3, with TRBD2 matching over 14 bases. The length of the CDR3 is 15 residues. The V gene end was trimmed by 3 bases and the J gene end by 4 bases; junction bases not matched to a gene: 3. Germline-derived CDR1 and CDR2 are DFQATT and SNEGSKA (reference sequence). CDR3 DNA: TGCAGTGCTAGCGGGACTAGCGGGAGTGCAGATACGCAGTATTTT. This gives the protein CSASGTSGSADTQYF.

This clonotype was observed a few times. The chain joins TRBV12-3 or TRBV12-4 to TRBJ1-1; TRBD1 agrees at 8 bases. Trimming removed 5 bases from V and 6 bases from J; junction bases left unmatched: 5. The CDR3 covers 13 residues. The CDR3 spells CASSRQGQAEAFF. The CDR3 DNA reads TGTGCCAGCAGTCGACAGGGACAGGCTGAAGCTTTCTTT.

Remarks on this clonotype: This may come from a read error, since a much larger clone is one base off. V usage is TRBV20-1 and J usage is TRBJ2-4; 11 nucleotides agree with TRBD2. Germline CDR1 DFQATT, CDR2 SNEGSKA (reference sequence). The CDR3 consists of 16 residues. CDR3 region: CGARLELAGVGNIQYF. In DNA form, the CDR3 reads TGCGGTGCTAGACTGGAACTAGCGGGAGTTGGGAACATTCAGTACTTC.

In this sample, this clonotype turned up many times. CDR3 sequence (DNA): TGTGCCATCAAGGACAGAGTGAACACTGAAGCTTTCTTT. This codes for CAIKDRVNTEAFF. The chain has TRBV10-3 and TRBJ1-1; D is possibly TRBD1 (6 bases). The CDR3 length is 13 residues. The V gene lost 7 bases and the J gene lost 0 bases, with 9 bases spanning the gap. From germline, CDR1 is ENHRY and CDR2 SYGVKD.

This clonotype occurred many times. This chain joins TRBV11-2 and TRBJ2-7; D possibly corresponds to TRBD2 (5 bases). The V gene's germline CDR1 is SGHAT and CDR2 FQNNGV. With 0 bases removed from V and 0 bases from J, the gap between germline ends came to 6 bases. This CDR3 comprises 14 residues. This chain's CDR3 is CASSLDSGSYEQYV. The DNA for the CDR3 is TGTGCCAGCAGCTTAGACAGCGGCTCCTACGAGCAGTACGTC.

V is TRBV6-5 and J is TRBJ2-3, with D perhaps matching TRBD2 (5 bases). CDR1 and CDR2 from the germline V gene are MNHEY and SVGAGI. Trimming took 0 bases from V and 0 from J, leaving 10 bases between them. The CDR3 runs to 16 residues. The CDR3 DNA follows: TGTGCCAGCAGTTACTCGATAAGCGGAAGCACAGATACGCAGTATTTT. Encoded protein: CASSYSISGSTDTQYF.

This clonotype was observed a handful of times. CDR3 sequence: CASSQDPTGPEETQYF. The CDR3 DNA is TGCGCCAGCAGCCAAGATCCAACAGGCCCCGAAGAGACCCAGTACTTC. The genes are TRBV4-3 and TRBJ2-5; tentative D call: TRBD1 (5 bases). V was trimmed by 0 bases and J by 3 bases, leaving 14 bases between them. In germline, CDR1 is LGHNA, CDR2 YSLEER. This CDR3 region has 16 residues.

V and J are TRBV5-1 and TRBJ2-7; tentative D call: TRBD1 (5 bases). Trimming took 1 base from V and 3 from J, leaving 11 bases between them. The CDR3 has 14 residues. Germline values: CDR1 SGHRS, CDR2 YFSETQ. CDR3 loop: CASSLSSGYYEQYF. CDR3 DNA sequence: TGCGCCAGCAGCTTGTCTTCAGGGTACTACGAGCAGTACTTC.

The chain has TRBV27 and TRBJ2-1; TRBD2 is a possible D gene (5 bases). The V gene lost 8 bases and the J gene lost 0 bases, with 11 bases spanning the gap. Germline V gives CDR1 MNHEY, CDR2 SMNVEV (reference sequence). This CDR3 region has 14 residues. CDR3 sequence (DNA): TGTGCCAGCCGGACTTTTGGCTCCTACAATGAGCAGTTCTTC. Translating it yields CASRTFGSYNEQFF.

There are many counts of this clonotype. The rearrangement joins TRBV4-2 to TRBJ2-2; TRBD2 aligns across 7 bases. This CDR3 contains 15 residues. V was pared by 2 bases and J by 4 bases, with 4 bases of the junction left unmatched. CDR1 is LGHNA and CDR2 is YNFKEQ in the germline V gene. DNA for the CDR3: TGTGCCAGCAGCCAACGGGAGGCGGTCACCGGGGAGCTGTTTTTT. Its protein is CASSQREAVTGELFF.